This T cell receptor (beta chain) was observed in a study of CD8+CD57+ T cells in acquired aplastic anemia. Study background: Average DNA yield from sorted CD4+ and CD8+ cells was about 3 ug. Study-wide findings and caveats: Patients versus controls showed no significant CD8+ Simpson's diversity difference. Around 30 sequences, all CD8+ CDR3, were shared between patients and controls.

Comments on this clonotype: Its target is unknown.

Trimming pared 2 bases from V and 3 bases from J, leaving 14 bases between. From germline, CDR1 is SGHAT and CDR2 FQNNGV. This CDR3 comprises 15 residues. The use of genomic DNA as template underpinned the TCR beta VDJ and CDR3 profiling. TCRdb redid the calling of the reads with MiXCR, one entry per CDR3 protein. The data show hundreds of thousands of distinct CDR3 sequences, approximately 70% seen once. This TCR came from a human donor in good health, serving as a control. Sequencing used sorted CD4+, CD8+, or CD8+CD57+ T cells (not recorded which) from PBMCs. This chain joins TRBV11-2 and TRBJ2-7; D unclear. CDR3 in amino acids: CASSLWGPGYYEQYF. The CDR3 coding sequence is TGTGCCAGCAGCTTATGGGGTCCCGGGTACTACGAGCAGTACTTC.